Sequencing of this T cell receptor beta chain was carried out in a study of blood T cell repertoires in COVID-19. As for the study in general: Samples came from the United States, Italy and Spain, spanning acute and convalescent COVID-19. Nucleic acid was either cDNA or gDNA, and it came from T cells, B-cell-depleted T cells, or PBMCs.

Trimming pared 1 base from V and 1 base from J, leaving 7 bases between. Germline assignment: CDR1 LNHDA and CDR2 SQIVND (reference sequence). CDR3 length: 14 amino acids. This clone was seen only a few times. In the original processing: Amplification of reference gene primers provided the estimated nucleated cell counts. Produced via immunoSEQ multiplex PCR; TCRdb's table is partial and in-frame only. That table furnishes V, J and clone size, whereas the DNA furnished D and trimming. The sample has about 160,000 clones, over 80% seen once. This chain links TRBV19 with TRBJ2-5; D is unclear. Input material: peripheral blood. This TCR was recovered from a woman of 80 years or more with active or convalescent COVID-19. The CDR3 protein is CASSIGGFQETQYF. The CDR3 DNA follows: TGTGCCAGTAGTATAGGTGGCTTCCAAGAGACCCAGTACTTC. The whole variable domain, remainder taken from reference TRBV19 and TRBJ2-5, is DGGITQSPKYLFRKEGQNVTLSCEQNLNHDAMYWYRQDPGQGLRLIYYSQIVNDFQKGDIAEGYSVSREKKESFPLTVTSAQKNPTAFYLCASSIGGFQETQYFGPGTRLLVL.